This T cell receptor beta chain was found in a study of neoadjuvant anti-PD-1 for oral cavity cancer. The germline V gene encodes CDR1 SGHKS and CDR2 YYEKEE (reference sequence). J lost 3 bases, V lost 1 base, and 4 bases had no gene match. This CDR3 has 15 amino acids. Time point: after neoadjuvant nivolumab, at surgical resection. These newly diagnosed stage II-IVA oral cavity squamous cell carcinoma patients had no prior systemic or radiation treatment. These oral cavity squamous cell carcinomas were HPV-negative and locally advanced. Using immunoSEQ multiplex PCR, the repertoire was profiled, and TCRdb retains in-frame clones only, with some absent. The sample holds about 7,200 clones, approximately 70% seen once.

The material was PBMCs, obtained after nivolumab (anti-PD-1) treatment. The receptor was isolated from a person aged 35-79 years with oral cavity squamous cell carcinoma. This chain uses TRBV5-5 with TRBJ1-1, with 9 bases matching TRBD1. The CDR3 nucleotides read TGTGCCAGCAGCTTGAGGGGGACAGGGTACACTGAAGCTTTCTTT. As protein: CASSLRGTGYTEAFF.